This T cell receptor (beta chain) is from a study of control samples from healthy donors and cancer patients. Assay: immunoSEQ multiplex PCR; the TCRdb copy retains only in-frame clones and omits some. Among 150,000 to 200,000 clones listed, 90% to 95% were seen once. V shed 5 bases and J 1 base; nucleotides not matched to a gene: 8. This CDR3 region has 15 residues. Per the germline V gene, CDR1 is SGHVS and CDR2 is FNYEAQ. The sequence derives from a woman younger than 35 in good health. The sequencing input was blood. The chain recombines TRBV7-6 with TRBJ2-7; 7 bases are shared with TRBD1. This chain's CDR3 is CASSLRDSPSYEQYF. The CDR3 DNA reads TGTGCCAGCAGCCTACGGGACAGTCCTTCCTACGAGCAGTACTTC.